Sequencing of this T cell receptor (beta chain) was carried out in a study of blood T cell repertoires in COVID-19. From germline, CDR1 is MNHEY and CDR2 SVGAGI. This CDR3 is 14 amino acids long. The J segment lost 5 bases and the V segment lost 6 bases, leaving 8 bases of the junction unmatched. Sequencing was performed with immunoSEQ multiplex PCR; in TCRdb, only in-frame clones are kept and a portion is missing. The table lists tens of thousands of clones, 86% of them singletons. This TCR was recovered from a man aged 60-69 years with acute or convalescent COVID-19. This chain links TRBV6-5 with TRBJ2-7, with 9 bases identical to TRBD1. The material sequenced was peripheral blood. The CDR3 protein is CASRGAGQGDEQYF. The CDR3, as DNA: TGTGCCAGCAGGGGGGCGGGACAGGGCGACGAGCAGTACTTC.